This T cell receptor (beta chain) emerged from a study of cytomegalovirus exposure and HLA in healthy donors. The PCR employed 60 Vbeta primers together with 13 Jbeta primers. Data came from immunoSEQ multiplex PCR; TCRdb stores just in-frame clones and leaves some out. In the table there are fewer than 200,000 clones, about 88% of which are singletons. The CDR3 length is 14 residues. Germline V lookup: CDR1 SEHNR, CDR2 FQNEAQ (reference sequence). J was trimmed by 0 bases and V by 10 bases; bases with no gene match: 8. The material sequenced was PBMCs. The rearrangement joins TRBV7-9 to TRBJ1-1; 7 positions agree with TRBD1. This clonotype originated in a girl younger than two in good health and CMV-seronegative. Here the CDR3 reads CATKGQEMNTEAFF. The CDR3 DNA reads as TGTGCCACAAAAGGACAGGAGATGAACACTGAAGCTTTCTTT.